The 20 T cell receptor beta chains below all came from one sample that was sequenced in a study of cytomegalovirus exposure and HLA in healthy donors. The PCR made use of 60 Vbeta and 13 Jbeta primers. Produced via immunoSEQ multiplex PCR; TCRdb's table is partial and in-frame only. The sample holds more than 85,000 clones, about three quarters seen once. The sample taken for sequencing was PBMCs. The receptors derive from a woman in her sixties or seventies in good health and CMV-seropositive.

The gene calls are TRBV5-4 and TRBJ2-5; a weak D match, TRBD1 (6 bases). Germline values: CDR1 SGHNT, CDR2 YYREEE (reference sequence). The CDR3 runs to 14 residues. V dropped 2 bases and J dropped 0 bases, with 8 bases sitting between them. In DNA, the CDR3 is TGTGCCAGCAGCTTCGGGACAAACCAAGAGACCCAGTACTTC. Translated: CASSFGTNQETQYF.

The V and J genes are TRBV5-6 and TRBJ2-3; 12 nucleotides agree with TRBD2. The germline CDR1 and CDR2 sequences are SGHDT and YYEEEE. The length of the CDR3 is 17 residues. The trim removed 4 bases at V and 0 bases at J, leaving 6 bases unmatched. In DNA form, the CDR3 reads TGTGCCAGCAGCGCCTGGACTAGCGGGGCTAGCACAGATACGCAGTATTTT. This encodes CASSAWTSGASTDTQYF.

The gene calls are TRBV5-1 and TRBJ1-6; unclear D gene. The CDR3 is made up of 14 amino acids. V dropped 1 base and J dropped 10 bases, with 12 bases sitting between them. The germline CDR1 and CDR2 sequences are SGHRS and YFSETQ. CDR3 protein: CASSLSRVGSPLHF. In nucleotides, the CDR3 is TGCGCCAGCAGCTTGTCCCGGGTTGGATCACCCCTCCACTTT.

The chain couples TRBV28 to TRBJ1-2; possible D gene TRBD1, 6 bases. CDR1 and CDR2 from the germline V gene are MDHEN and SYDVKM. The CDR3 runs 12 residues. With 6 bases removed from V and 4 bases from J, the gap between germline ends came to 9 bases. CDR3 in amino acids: CASRGQTYGYTF. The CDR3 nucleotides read TGTGCCAGCAGAGGACAGACCTATGGCTACACCTTC.

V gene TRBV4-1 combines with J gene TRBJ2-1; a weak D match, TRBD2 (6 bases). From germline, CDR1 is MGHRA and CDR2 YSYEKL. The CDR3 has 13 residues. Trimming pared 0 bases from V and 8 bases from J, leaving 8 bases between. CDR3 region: CASSQDWEDEQFF. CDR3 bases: TGCGCCAGCAGCCAAGATTGGGAGGATGAGCAGTTCTTC.

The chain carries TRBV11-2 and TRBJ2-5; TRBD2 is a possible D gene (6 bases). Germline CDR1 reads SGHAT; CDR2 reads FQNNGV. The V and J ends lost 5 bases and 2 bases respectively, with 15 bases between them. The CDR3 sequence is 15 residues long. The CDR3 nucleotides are TGTGCCAGCAGCCACTCGGAGGGACGACAAGAGACCCAGTACTTC. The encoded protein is CASSHSEGRQETQYF. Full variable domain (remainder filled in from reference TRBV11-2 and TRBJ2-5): EAGVAQSPRYKIIEKRQSVAFWCNPISGHATLYWYQQILGQGPKLLIQFQNNGVVDDSQLPKDRFSAERLKGVDSTLKIQPAKLEDSAVYLCASSHSEGRQETQYFGPGTRLLVL.

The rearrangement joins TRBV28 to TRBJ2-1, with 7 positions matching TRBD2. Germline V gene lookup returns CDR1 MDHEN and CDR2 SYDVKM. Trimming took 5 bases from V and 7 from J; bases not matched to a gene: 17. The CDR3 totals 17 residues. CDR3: CASSSLGGGGQGNEQFF. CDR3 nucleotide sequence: TGTGCCAGCAGTAGTCTGGGGGGGGGAGGCCAAGGGAATGAGCAGTTCTTC.

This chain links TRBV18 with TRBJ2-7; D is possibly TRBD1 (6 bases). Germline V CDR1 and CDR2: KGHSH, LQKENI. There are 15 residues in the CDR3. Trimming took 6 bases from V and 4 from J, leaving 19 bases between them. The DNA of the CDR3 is TGTGCCAGCTCTCGATTGGGGACAATGGAGTACGAGCAGTACTTC. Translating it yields CASSRLGTMEYEQYF.

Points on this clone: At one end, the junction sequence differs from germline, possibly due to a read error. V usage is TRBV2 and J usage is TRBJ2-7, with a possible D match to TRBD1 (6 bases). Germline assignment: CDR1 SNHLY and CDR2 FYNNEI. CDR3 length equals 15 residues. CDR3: CASREETGELYEQYF. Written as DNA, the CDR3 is TGTGCCAGCAGGGAAGAGACAGGAGAGCTCTACGAGCAGTACTTC.

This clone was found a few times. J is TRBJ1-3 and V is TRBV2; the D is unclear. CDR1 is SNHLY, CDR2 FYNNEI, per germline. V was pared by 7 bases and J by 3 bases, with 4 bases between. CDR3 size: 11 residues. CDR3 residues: CASTVGNTIYF. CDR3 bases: TGTGCCAGCACAGTTGGAAACACCATATATTTT.

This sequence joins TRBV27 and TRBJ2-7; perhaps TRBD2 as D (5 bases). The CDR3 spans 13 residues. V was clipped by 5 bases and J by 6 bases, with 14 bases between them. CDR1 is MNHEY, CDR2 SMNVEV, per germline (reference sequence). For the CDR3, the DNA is TGTGCCAGCAGTCTAGGCAACCGGGGCGAGCAGTACTTC. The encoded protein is CASSLGNRGEQYF.

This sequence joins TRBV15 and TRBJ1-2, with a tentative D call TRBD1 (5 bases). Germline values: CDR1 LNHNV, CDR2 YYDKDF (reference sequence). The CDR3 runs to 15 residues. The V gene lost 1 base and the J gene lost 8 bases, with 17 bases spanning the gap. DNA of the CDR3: TGTGCCACCAGCAGAGTAGACAGTACGGTGCGGGGCTACACCTTC. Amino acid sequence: CATSRVDSTVRGYTF.

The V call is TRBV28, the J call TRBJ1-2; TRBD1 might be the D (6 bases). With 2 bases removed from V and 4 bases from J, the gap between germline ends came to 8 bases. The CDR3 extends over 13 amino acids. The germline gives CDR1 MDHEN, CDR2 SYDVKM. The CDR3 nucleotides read TGTGCCAGCAGTTTACAAGGGGGCTATGGCTACACCTTC. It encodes CASSLQGGYGYTF.

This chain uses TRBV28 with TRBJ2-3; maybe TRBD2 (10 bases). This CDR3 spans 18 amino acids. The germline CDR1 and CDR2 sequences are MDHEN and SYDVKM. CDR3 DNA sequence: TGTGCGGTGACAGGGGGAAACAGACTAGCGGGCAACACAGATACGCAGTATTTT. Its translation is CAVTGGNRLAGNTDTQYF.

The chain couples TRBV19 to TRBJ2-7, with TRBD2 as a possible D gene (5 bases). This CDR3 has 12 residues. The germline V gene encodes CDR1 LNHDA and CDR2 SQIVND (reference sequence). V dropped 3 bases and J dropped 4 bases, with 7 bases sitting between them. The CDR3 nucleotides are TGTGCCAGTAGTATTGGAGGATACGAGCAGTACTTC. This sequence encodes CASSIGGYEQYF.

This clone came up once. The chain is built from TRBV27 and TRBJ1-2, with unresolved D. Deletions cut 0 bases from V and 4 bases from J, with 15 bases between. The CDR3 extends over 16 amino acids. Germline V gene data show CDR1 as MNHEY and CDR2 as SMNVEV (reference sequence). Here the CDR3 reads CASSLSGVLKVYGYTF. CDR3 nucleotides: TGTGCCAGCAGTTTATCCGGGGTGCTTAAGGTCTATGGCTACACCTTC.

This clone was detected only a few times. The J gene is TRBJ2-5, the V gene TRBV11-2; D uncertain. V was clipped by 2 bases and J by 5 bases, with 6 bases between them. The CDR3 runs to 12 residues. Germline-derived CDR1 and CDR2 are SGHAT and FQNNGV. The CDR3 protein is CASSLSEETQYF. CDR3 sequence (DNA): TGTGCCAGCAGCTTATCCGAGGAGACCCAGTACTTC.

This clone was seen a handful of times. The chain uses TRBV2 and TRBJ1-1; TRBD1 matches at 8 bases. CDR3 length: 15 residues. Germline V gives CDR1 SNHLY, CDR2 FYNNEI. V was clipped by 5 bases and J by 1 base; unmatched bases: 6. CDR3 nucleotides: TGTGCCAGCAGTCCGTGGGGGACAGGGAACACTGAAGCTTTCTTT. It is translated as CASSPWGTGNTEAFF. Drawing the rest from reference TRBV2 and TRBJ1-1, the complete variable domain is EPEVTQTPSHQVTQMGQEVILRCVPISNHLYFYWYRQILGQKVEFLVSFYNNEISEKSEIFDDQFSVERPDGSNFTLKIRSTKLEDSAMYFCASSPWGTGNTEAFFGQGTRLTVV.

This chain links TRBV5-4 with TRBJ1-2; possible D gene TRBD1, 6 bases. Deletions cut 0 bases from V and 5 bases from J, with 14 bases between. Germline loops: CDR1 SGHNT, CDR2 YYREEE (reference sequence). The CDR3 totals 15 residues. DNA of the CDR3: TGTGCCAGCAGCTTGGCACAGGGCTTACCATATGGCTACACCTTC. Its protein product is CASSLAQGLPYGYTF.

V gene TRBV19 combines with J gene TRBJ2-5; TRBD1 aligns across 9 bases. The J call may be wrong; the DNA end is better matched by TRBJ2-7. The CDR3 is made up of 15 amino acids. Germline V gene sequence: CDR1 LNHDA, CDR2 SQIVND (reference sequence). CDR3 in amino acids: CASSIVGTGSDEQYF. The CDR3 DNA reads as TGTGCCAGTAGTATAGTTGGGACAGGGAGCGACGAGCAGTACTTC.